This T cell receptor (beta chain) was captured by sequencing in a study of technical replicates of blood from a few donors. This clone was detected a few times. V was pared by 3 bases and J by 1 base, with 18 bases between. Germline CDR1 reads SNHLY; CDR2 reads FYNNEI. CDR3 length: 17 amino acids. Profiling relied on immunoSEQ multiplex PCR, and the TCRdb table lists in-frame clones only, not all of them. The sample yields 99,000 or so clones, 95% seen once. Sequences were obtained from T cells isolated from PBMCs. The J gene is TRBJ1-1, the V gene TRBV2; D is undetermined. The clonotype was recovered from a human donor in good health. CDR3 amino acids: CASSEPPGFATNTEAFF. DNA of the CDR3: TGTGCCAGCAGTGAGCCCCCGGGATTTGCCACGAACACTGAAGCTTTCTTT.